These 19 T cell receptor beta chains came from one sample sequenced in a study of post-analysis software for immune sequencing data. These receptors lack a known antigen. TCR beta cDNA libraries had unique molecular identifiers. Via MiXCR, TCRdb re-called the PCR reads, giving one row per CDR3 protein. The table lists fewer than 850,000 distinct CDR3 sequences, about 32% of them singletons. Study results and limitations: Patients carried 5 or 6 TRBV segments more frequently than controls did, and TRBV5-6, TRBV5-1 and TRBV20-1 were among them.

The sample was blood. These receptors originate from a girl between 10 and 17 years old with multiple sclerosis.

This clonotype is a singleton in its sample. At one of its ends the junction is not consistent with the germline gene, which may arise from a read error. The chain is built from TRBV12-3 or TRBV12-4 and TRBJ2-6; 8 positions match TRBD1. This CDR3 is built from 19 residues. CDR3 sequence reads: CASRRGQGGFSAGANVRTF. CDR3 DNA: TGTGCCAGCAGACGCGGACAGGGAGGTTTTTCGGCAGGGGCCAACGTCCGGACTTTC.

V usage is TRBV27 and J usage is TRBJ2-3; 9 bases are shared with TRBD2. The junction had 5 bases not matched to a gene; V was cut back by 6 bases and J by 4 bases. CDR3 size: 14 residues. From germline, CDR1 is MNHEY and CDR2 SMNVEV (reference sequence). CDR3 coding DNA: TGTGCCAGCAGCCGAGCGGGGGGCCCAGATACGCAGTATTTT. Protein product: CASSRAGGPDTQYF.

This clonotype turned up a few times. J is TRBJ1-1 and V is TRBV6-2 or TRBV6-3; 7 bases line up with TRBD1. This CDR3 is 15 amino acids long. CDR1 is MNHEY, CDR2 SVGEGT, per germline. V was pared by 2 bases and J by 5 bases, with 8 bases of the junction left unmatched. The CDR3 sequence is CASSYTHRGGTEAFF. CDR3 sequence (DNA): TGTGCCAGCAGTTACACCCACAGGGGAGGGACTGAAGCTTTCTTT.

This rearrangement joins TRBV20-1 to TRBJ1-6; D unclear. The germline gives CDR1 DFQATT, CDR2 SNEGSKA (reference sequence). The CDR3 loop spans 13 amino acids. CDR3 protein: CSCEDVEYSPLHF. The CDR3 bases are TGCAGCTGCGAGGATGTAGAATATTCACCCCTCCACTTT.

This rearrangement joins TRBV29-1 to TRBJ1-1, with D possibly TRBD1 on 5 matching bases. With 7 bases removed from V and 0 bases from J, the gap between germline ends came to 15 bases. From germline, CDR1 is SQVTM and CDR2 ANQGSEA. This CDR3 is 14 amino acids long. CDR3 sequence (DNA): TGCAGCGCTGCCGTCCGGGGGATGAACACTGAAGCTTTCTTT. Protein product: CSAAVRGMNTEAFF.

The chain employs TRBV5-4 and TRBJ2-1; TRBD2 might be the D (5 bases). Germline V gene data show CDR1 as SGHNT and CDR2 as YYREEE (reference sequence). The CDR3 has 16 residues. The V end lost 0 bases, the J end lost 6 bases, and 16 bases lay between the germline ends. The chain's CDR3 is CASSLGGPQLLNEQFF. The DNA of the CDR3 is TGTGCCAGCAGCTTGGGAGGGCCACAACTTCTCAATGAGCAGTTCTTC.

The gene calls are TRBV6-1 and TRBJ2-1; 15 bases agree with TRBD2. This CDR3 region has 19 residues. Germline assignment: CDR1 MNHNS and CDR2 SASEGT. Trimming cost V 5 bases and J 1 base; bases outside gene matches: 9. CDR3 DNA: TGTGCCAGCAGTCCGCCAGGGACTAGCGGGGGGTTTTCCTACAATGAGCAGTTCTTC. It specifies CASSPPGTSGGFSYNEQFF.

The chain links TRBV28 to TRBJ2-1; TRBD2 agrees at 9 bases. CDR3 size: 14 residues. Germline CDR1 and CDR2: MDHEN and SYDVKM. J was trimmed by 7 bases and V by 10 bases; bases with no gene match: 11. The CDR3 DNA follows: TGTGCCACCAAACAAGGACTAGCGACGAATGAGCAGTTCTTC. As protein: CATKQGLATNEQFF.

In this sample, this clonotype turned up a few times. The genes are TRBV7-2 and TRBJ2-7; TRBD2 is a possible D gene (5 bases). The ends were cut back, 0 bases at V and 4 bases at J, with 10 bases in the middle. Germline-derived CDR1 and CDR2 are SGHTA and FQGNSA. This CDR3 has 14 residues. In DNA form, the CDR3 reads TGTGCCAGCAGCTTAGCGCCCGGGGAGTACGAGCAGTACTTC. This encodes CASSLAPGEYEQYF.

The chain combines TRBV6-6 with TRBJ2-1, with TRBD2 matching 10 bases. The CDR3 has 14 residues. The germline CDR1 and CDR2 sequences are MNHNY and SVGAGI (reference sequence). V lost 5 bases, J lost 7 bases, and 5 bases stayed unmatched. CDR3 nucleotide sequence: TGTGCCAGCAGTAGCCTGACTAGCGGGAATGAGCAGTTCTTC. It specifies CASSSLTSGNEQFF.

This clonotype was counted between two and nine times. The CDR3 reads CASSSGATGVSYEQYF. DNA of the CDR3: TGCGCCAGCAGCTCCGGGGCGACAGGGGTCTCCTACGAGCAGTACTTC. The rearrangement joins TRBV5-1 to TRBJ2-7, with 8 bases fitting TRBD1. The junction had 8 bases not matched to a gene; V was cut back by 3 bases and J by 0 bases. The germline CDR1 and CDR2 sequences are SGHRS and YFSETQ. The CDR3 is made up of 16 amino acids.

This rearrangement joins TRBV11-2 to TRBJ1-4; D gene uncertain. V was pared by 3 bases and J by 8 bases, with 16 bases between. CDR1 SGHAT and CDR2 FQNNGV come from the germline V gene. The CDR3 length is 15 residues. The CDR3 sequence is CASSFRGRPGEKLFF. The CDR3 DNA reads as TGTGCCAGCAGCTTTCGTGGCCGCCCGGGGGAAAAACTGTTTTTT.

Only a few counts were recorded for this clonotype. The chain combines TRBV6-2 or TRBV6-3 with TRBJ2-7; D might be TRBD1 (5 bases). Looked up from germline, CDR1 is MNHEY and CDR2 is SVGEGT. V was shortened by 7 bases and J by 1 base, with 14 bases between the two germline ends. The CDR3 spans 14 residues. As DNA, the CDR3 is TGTGCCAGCAAATACAGGTCGTGGTCCTACGAGCAGTACTTC. It specifies CASKYRSWSYEQYF.

This clonotype was seen a single time. This chain uses TRBV20-1 with TRBJ2-5, with a possible D match to TRBD2 (5 bases). The V and J ends lost 7 bases and 2 bases respectively, with 14 bases between them. CDR1 and CDR2 (germline): DFQATT, SNEGSKA (reference sequence). CDR3 length: 13 amino acids. The CDR3 sequence: CSGSRGRQETQYF. The CDR3 bases are TGCAGTGGATCCCGGGGAAGGCAAGAGACCCAGTACTTC.

In this sample, this clonotype turned up once. The genes are TRBV7-2 and TRBJ2-5; tentative D call: TRBD1 (6 bases). Trimming took 3 bases from V and 8 from J, leaving 13 bases between them. Germline V CDR1 and CDR2: SGHTA, FQGNSA. This CDR3 has 13 amino acids. This CDR3 is CASSFDQGSTQYF. Written as DNA, the CDR3 is TGTGCCAGCAGCTTCGATCAGGGGAGTACCCAGTACTTC.

Here the CDR3 DNA reads TGTGCCATCAGTCCCTTCCTGGGGTCCTACGAGCAGTACTTC. This codes for CAISPFLGSYEQYF. V gene TRBV10-3 combines with J gene TRBJ2-4; D uncertain. The J call may not be correct, given that the DNA end is closer to TRBJ2-7. This CDR3 comprises 14 residues. CDR1 is ENHRY and CDR2 is SYGVKD in the germline V gene.

This clonotype was seen more than once but under ten times. CDR3 in DNA: TGTGCCAGCAGCCCTTACGTGGGCAGCAGAACCGCCTACGAGCAGTACTTC. Residues: CASSPYVGSRTAYEQYF. This rearrangement joins TRBV6-2 or TRBV6-3 to TRBJ2-7; D is ambiguous. The germline CDR1 and CDR2 sequences are MNHEY and SVGEGT. This CDR3 spans 17 amino acids. The V end lost 6 bases, the J end lost 2 bases, and 23 bases lay between the germline ends.

The chain is built from TRBV4-3 and TRBJ1-1; D unresolved. The CDR3 sequence is 15 residues long. Trimming took off 0 bases at V and 3 bases at J, with 11 bases between the two ends. The germline V gene has CDR1 LGHNA and CDR2 YSLEER. CDR3 loop: CASSQDEGLDTEAFF. DNA for the CDR3: TGCGCCAGCAGCCAAGATGAGGGTTTGGACACTGAAGCTTTCTTT.

V and J are TRBV6-1 and TRBJ2-7; TRBD2 aligns across 9 bases. The germline CDR1 and CDR2 sequences are MNHNS and SASEGT. This CDR3 is built from 15 residues. With V trimmed by 2 bases and J by 4 bases, 6 bases remained unmatched. CDR3 amino acids: CASSEFRAGGYEQYF. The CDR3 nucleotides are TGTGCCAGCAGTGAATTTCGAGCGGGAGGATACGAGCAGTACTTC.